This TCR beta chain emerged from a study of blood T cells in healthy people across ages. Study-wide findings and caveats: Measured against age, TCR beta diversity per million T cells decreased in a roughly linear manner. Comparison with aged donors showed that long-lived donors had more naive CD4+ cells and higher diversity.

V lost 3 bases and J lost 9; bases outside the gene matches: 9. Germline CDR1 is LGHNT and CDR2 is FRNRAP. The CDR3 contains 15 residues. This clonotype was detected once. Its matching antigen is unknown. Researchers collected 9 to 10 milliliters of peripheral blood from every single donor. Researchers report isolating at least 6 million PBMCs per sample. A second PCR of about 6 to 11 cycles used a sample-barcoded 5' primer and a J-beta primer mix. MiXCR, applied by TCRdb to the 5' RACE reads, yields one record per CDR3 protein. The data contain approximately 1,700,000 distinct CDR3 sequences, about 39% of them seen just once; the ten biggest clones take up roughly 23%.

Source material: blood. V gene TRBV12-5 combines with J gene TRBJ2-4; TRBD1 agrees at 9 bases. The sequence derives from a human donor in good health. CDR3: CASGLRTGTGSIQYF. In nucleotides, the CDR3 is TGTGCTAGTGGTTTACGAACCGGGACAGGGAGCATTCAGTACTTC.